This T cell receptor beta chain originates from a study of cytomegalovirus exposure and HLA in healthy donors. Study observations and caveats: Reports showed the classifier diagnosing cytomegalovirus status with high specificity and sensitivity. Through in vitro validation, a few CMV-associated chains were shown to be specific for CMV antigens.

Concerning this clone: No antigen is known for it.

These donors were members of the approximately 110-subject validation cohort, a group separate from the approximately 640-subject first cohort. The assay was immunoSEQ multiplex PCR, and TCRdb's table has in-frame clones only and misses some. Found here are some 150,000 clones, 80% to 90% of them singletons; the top ten hold 4.5% to 5.5%. The TCR originated in a man aged 18 to 30 in good health and CMV-seropositive. Sequenced material: PBMCs.

This CDR3 is CASSIDGEGRNEQFF. The DNA of the CDR3 is TGTGCCAGTAGTATCGATGGGGAGGGAAGGAATGAGCAGTTCTTC. The chain employs TRBV19 and TRBJ2-1; 7 bases are a match to TRBD2. J was trimmed by 7 bases and V by 3 bases; bases with no gene match: 9. Germline assignment: CDR1 LNHDA and CDR2 SQIVND (reference sequence). This CDR3 is 15 amino acids long.